These 21 T cell receptor beta chains were sequenced from one sample in a study of blood T cells in healthy people across ages. Primers used in a second PCR of roughly 6 to 11 cycles were a sample-barcoded 5' primer and a J-beta primer mix. TCRdb re-derived calls from the 5' RACE reads in MiXCR, one entry per CDR3 protein. There are more than 700,000 distinct CDR3 sequences in the sample; around 50% occur only once, and less than 20% lies in the top ten. Material for sequencing was blood. All receptors come from a man of 80 years or more in good health.

This clonotype has only a few counts. The rearrangement links TRBV20-1 to TRBJ2-1; TRBD1 aligns across 8 bases. The CDR3 extends over 14 amino acids. In germline, CDR1 is DFQATT, CDR2 SNEGSKA (reference sequence). V lost 5 bases to trimming and J lost 6 bases; unmatched junction nucleotides: 9. DNA of the CDR3: TGCAGTGCTGCCATAGTGACAGGGGTCAATGAGCAGTTCTTC. Amino acid sequence: CSAAIVTGVNEQFF.

V is TRBV6-5 and J is TRBJ2-6; a possible D gene is TRBD1 (5 bases). There are 17 residues in the CDR3. The V end was cut by 4 bases, the J end by 0 bases, with 13 bases between. Germline CDR1 and CDR2: MNHEY and SVGAGI. CDR3 nucleotides: TGTGCCAGCAGTTCGAGGACAAGACCCTCTGGGGCCAACGTCCTGACTTTC. Translated: CASSSRTRPSGANVLTF.

The chain is built from TRBV2 and TRBJ1-1; 9 bases match TRBD1. Trimming cost V 6 bases and J 7 bases; bases outside gene matches: 15. CDR3 size: 16 residues. The germline V gene has CDR1 SNHLY and CDR2 FYNNEI. CDR3 in amino acids: CASSVTQGALNCEAFF. The CDR3 coding sequence is TGTGCCAGCAGCGTAACACAGGGGGCCTTAAATTGTGAAGCTTTCTTT.

Details on this clonotype: One end of the junction fails to match germline, which may point to a read error. This sequence joins TRBV4-2 and TRBJ2-7, with TRBD2 matching over 9 bases. The J call may be incorrect, as the DNA end agrees better with TRBJ2-4. CDR3 length: 17 amino acids. Germline V CDR1 and CDR2: LGHNA, YNFKEQ. Here the CDR3 reads CAGSLAQAGGRGNIQYF. For the CDR3, the DNA is TGTGCCGGCAGCTTAGCCCAAGCGGGAGGCCGCGGAAACATTCAGTACTTC.

V gene TRBV20-1 combines with J gene TRBJ1-5, with D possibly being TRBD1 (6 bases). Germline V gene data show CDR1 as DFQATT and CDR2 as SNEGSKA (reference sequence). The CDR3 is made up of 14 amino acids. V was clipped by 0 bases and J by 3 bases, with 9 bases between them. Here the CDR3 DNA reads TGCAGTGCTAGAGATCGACAGGTCAATCAGCCCCAGCATTTT. Translation gives CSARDRQVNQPQHF.

The chain joins TRBV20-1 to TRBJ2-1, with 12 bases lining up with TRBD2. The V gene's germline CDR1 is DFQATT and CDR2 SNEGSKA (reference sequence). The length of the CDR3 is 16 residues. The ends lost 5 bases at V and 10 bases at J; junction bases unmatched: 15. CDR3 in amino acids: CSALRLAGAGAGEQFF. The CDR3 DNA sequence: TGCAGTGCTTTACGACTAGCGGGGGCTGGCGCAGGGGAGCAGTTCTTC.

The chain carries TRBV24-1 and TRBJ2-5; D may be TRBD2 (5 bases). This CDR3 has 15 amino acids. Germline lookup yields CDR1 KGHDR and CDR2 SFDVKD. Trimming took off 3 bases at V and 2 bases at J, with 12 bases between the two ends. The CDR3 DNA reads TGTGCCACCAGTGATAGCGGAGATGTGCAAGAGACCCAGTACTTC. It encodes CATSDSGDVQETQYF.

This rearrangement joins TRBV6-5 to TRBJ2-7; TRBD2 is a possible D gene (5 bases). The V and J ends lost 7 bases and 2 bases respectively, with 15 bases between them. CDR1 is MNHEY, CDR2 SVGAGI, per germline. CDR3 length equals 14 residues. The CDR3 spells CASTERSPPYEQYF. The CDR3 DNA follows: TGTGCCAGCACCGAGCGGTCTCCCCCCTACGAGCAGTACTTC.

The J gene is TRBJ2-7, the V gene TRBV2, with TRBD1 as a possible D gene (6 bases). The CDR3 is made up of 13 amino acids. CDR1 and CDR2 from the germline V gene are SNHLY and FYNNEI. V was cut by 8 bases and J by 3 bases, with 14 bases left in between. CDR3 protein: CASLMGQIYEQYF. The CDR3 region has the DNA TGTGCCAGCCTTATGGGACAAATCTACGAGCAGTACTTC.

The genes are TRBV20-1 and TRBJ1-4, with D uncertain. Germline V gene data show CDR1 as DFQATT and CDR2 as SNEGSKA (reference sequence). V lost 4 bases and J 4 bases, leaving 7 bases between the germline ends. This CDR3 contains 12 residues. The CDR3 loop is CSAKPVNEKLFF. The CDR3 DNA sequence: TGCAGTGCTAAACCGGTTAATGAAAAACTGTTTTTT.

The sample holds one count of this clonotype. V and J are TRBV29-1 and TRBJ2-1; 7 nucleotides agree with TRBD1. The CDR3 contains 13 residues. The J segment lost 5 bases and the V segment lost 7 bases, leaving 8 bases of the junction unmatched. Looked up from germline, CDR1 is SQVTM and CDR2 is ANQGSEA. The CDR3 nucleotides read TGCAGCGCCCCCGGACAGGCTAACAATGAGCAGTTCTTC. It yields the protein CSAPGQANNEQFF.

V and J are TRBV5-1 and TRBJ2-1, with 7 bases identical to TRBD2. CDR3 size: 14 residues. The germline V gene encodes CDR1 SGHRS and CDR2 YFSETQ. Losses at the gene ends were 6 bases for V and 8 bases for J; bases not matched to a gene: 11. The CDR3 DNA sequence: TGCGCCAGCACCCAAGGAGGGAGGGTCGATGAGCAGTTCTTC. Translating it yields CASTQGGRVDEQFF.

The chain combines TRBV12-3 or TRBV12-4 with TRBJ2-5; TRBD2 matches 9 bases. Unmatched junction bases numbered 16, after V lost 6 bases and J lost 11 bases. The CDR3 extends over 15 amino acids. CDR3 in amino acids: CASSPLGGREDEQYF. CDR3 bases: TGTGCCAGCAGCCCCCTAGGCGGGAGGGAGGACGAACAGTACTTC.

V usage is TRBV10-3 and J usage is TRBJ1-2; a weak D match, TRBD1 (5 bases). The ends were cut back, 11 bases at V and 7 bases at J, with 20 bases in the middle. CDR3 size: 13 residues. Germline V gene sequence: CDR1 ENHRY, CDR2 SYGVKD. CDR3 protein: CAVRDRGEGGYTF. The DNA of the CDR3 is TGTGCCGTCCGGGACCGGGGGGAAGGTGGCTACACCTTC.

This chain joins TRBV12-5 and TRBJ2-3, with 7 bases identical to TRBD2. Trimming at V came to 0 bases and at J to 6 bases, leaving 12 bases not matched to a gene. Looked up from germline, CDR1 is LGHNT and CDR2 is FRNRAP. The CDR3 extends over 17 amino acids. Written as DNA, the CDR3 is TGTGCTAGTGGTTTGGTCCAAGGAGCGGGAAGTTCGGATACGCAGTATTTT. Encoded protein: CASGLVQGAGSSDTQYF.

The CDR3 is CAISESIGLTTDEQYF. The CDR3 bases are TGTGCCATCAGTGAGTCCATTGGACTGACCACAGACGAGCAGTACTTC. V and J are TRBV10-3 and TRBJ2-7; a weak D match, TRBD2 (5 bases). The CDR3 has 16 amino acids. Germline CDR1 is ENHRY and CDR2 is SYGVKD. V lost 0 bases, J lost 5 bases, and 17 bases lay in between.

A few counts support this clonotype. The chain combines TRBV27 with TRBJ2-1; 12 bases map to TRBD2. This CDR3 contains 18 residues. V was pared by 3 bases and J by 7 bases, with 13 bases of the junction left unmatched. The V gene's germline CDR1 is MNHEY and CDR2 SMNVEV (reference sequence). CDR3 in DNA: TGTGCCAGCAGTTTTGGCCCCGGACTAGCGGGAAACCCAAATGAGCAGTTCTTC. Translated: CASSFGPGLAGNPNEQFF.

This clonotype has ten or more counts. The chain joins TRBV15 to TRBJ2-3, with a weak D call TRBD2 (5 bases). The V end lost 0 bases, the J end lost 4 bases, and 11 bases lay between the germline ends. The CDR3 extends over 15 amino acids. Germline V gene sequence: CDR1 LNHNV, CDR2 YYDKDF (reference sequence). The CDR3 loop reads CATSRESRGSDTQYF. The CDR3 DNA sequence: TGTGCCACCAGCAGAGAATCGAGAGGGTCAGATACGCAGTATTTT. Based on the CDR3 plus reference TRBV15 and TRBJ2-3, the full variable domain is DAMVIQNPRYQVTQFGKPVTLSCSQTLNHNVMYWYQQKSSQAPKLLFHYYDKDFNNEADTPDNFQSRRPNTSFCFLDIRSPGLGDTAMYLCATSRESRGSDTQYFGPGTRLTVL.

The chain is built from TRBV20-1 and TRBJ1-5; D is uncertain. Trimming took 1 base from V and 4 from J, leaving 11 bases between them. The germline gives CDR1 DFQATT, CDR2 SNEGSKA (reference sequence). The CDR3 sequence is 14 residues long. CDR3 DNA sequence: TGCAGTGCTAGAGCACGAACAATTAATCAGCCCCAGCATTTT. Amino acids: CSARARTINQPQHF.

V is TRBV6-2 or TRBV6-3 and J is TRBJ2-3; 7 bases fit TRBD2. The CDR3 totals 15 residues. The germline V gene has CDR1 MNHEY and CDR2 SVGEGT. Trimming cost V 11 bases and J 2 bases; bases outside gene matches: 13. CDR3 sequence: CASQWASGFTDTQYF. The CDR3 DNA is TGTGCCTCCCAGTGGGCTAGCGGATTCACAGATACGCAGTATTTT.

The chain uses TRBV9 and TRBJ2-3, with D maybe TRBD2 (6 bases). This CDR3 spans 15 amino acids. Trimming cost V 0 bases and J 4 bases, with 12 bases left between them. Germline lookup yields CDR1 SGDLS and CDR2 YYNGEE. CDR3 nucleotide sequence: TGTGCCAGCAGCGTAGGGTGGGGGAGGTCAGATACGCAGTATTTT. Translating it yields CASSVGWGRSDTQYF.